This T cell receptor (beta chain) was captured by sequencing in a study of T-cell reconstitution after alpha-beta-depleted transplantation in children. Regarding this clonotype: Antigen unknown.

Germline V lookup: CDR1 KGHSH, CDR2 LQKENI. This CDR3 has 16 amino acids. V lost 3 bases, J lost 2 bases, and 8 bases stayed unmatched. Whole-study results and caveats: At around two months after transplant, the alpha-beta T cells were reportedly derived from several hundred expanded clones that came from non-depleted graft cells. Among T cells one year after transplant, newly produced cells accounted for most counts and diversity.

Unique molecular identifiers were built into the TCRbeta library. TCRdb analysed the PCR reads with MiXCR anew, one entry per CDR3 protein. The data show around 72,000 distinct CDR3 sequences, roughly 5% seen once. The specimen was PBMCs, mostly from graft donor cells, collected 180 days after TCRalphabeta/CD19-depleted stem cell transplant. This clonotype was sampled from a boy under three years old who had a stem cell transplant for acute myeloid leukemia, so the T cells may come from the graft donor. This chain links TRBV18 with TRBJ2-5; 8 bases match TRBD2. CDR3 protein: CASSPTTGTRQETQYF. CDR3 coding DNA: TGTGCCAGCTCACCTACGACCGGGACTAGACAAGAGACCCAGTACTTC.